One and the same sample provided the 24 T cell receptor beta chains below, sequenced in a study of blood T cell repertoires in COVID-19. The table came from immunoSEQ multiplex PCR; TCRdb's copy has only in-frame clones and leaves some out. The top ten clones hold around 4% of a sample with around 130,000 clones, approximately 85% of them seen once. Sequencing was done on a sample of peripheral blood. The receptors derive from a human donor in a cohort sampled during active COVID-19.

The V gene is TRBV30, the J gene TRBJ2-3; 9 bases fit TRBD2. Germline V gene data show CDR1 as GTSNPN and CDR2 as SVGIG (reference sequence). The CDR3 sequence is 14 residues long. V was pared by 7 bases and J by 4 bases, with 9 bases of the junction left unmatched. This chain's CDR3 is CAYWREGPPDTQYF. The CDR3 bases are TGTGCCTACTGGCGGGAGGGCCCCCCAGATACGCAGTATTTT.

This clone appeared a single time. The chain uses TRBV7-2 and TRBJ1-5; TRBD1 might be the D (5 bases). Germline loops: CDR1 SGHTA, CDR2 FQGNSA. Deletions cut 1 base from V and 4 bases from J, with 17 bases between. CDR3 length equals 17 residues. This CDR3 reads CASSLETGLGRNQPQHF. The CDR3 nucleotides read TGTGCCAGCAGCTTAGAGACGGGGCTAGGGAGGAATCAGCCCCAGCATTTT.

The chain couples TRBV18 to TRBJ2-7; D is possibly TRBD2 (6 bases). Germline CDR1 and CDR2: KGHSH and LQKENI. This CDR3 contains 14 residues. V dropped 3 bases and J dropped 2 bases, with 11 bases sitting between them. Here the CDR3 DNA reads TGTGCCAGCTCACCGGCGGGGTTCCCCTACGAGCAGTACGTC. Translation gives CASSPAGFPYEQYV.

The CDR3 loop is CASSLGRLAGNTGELFF. CDR3 nucleotides: TGTGCCAGCAGCTTGGGGAGACTAGCGGGGAACACCGGGGAGCTGTTTTTT. The chain recombines TRBV5-6 with TRBJ2-2, with 10 positions matching TRBD2. There are 17 residues in the CDR3. CDR1 SGHDT and CDR2 YYEEEE come from the germline V gene. Trimming cost V 0 bases and J 1 base; bases outside gene matches: 3.

The V gene is TRBV19, the J gene TRBJ2-5; no clear D. This CDR3 region has 14 residues. Germline values: CDR1 LNHDA, CDR2 SQIVND (reference sequence). V gave up 0 bases and J gave up 4 bases, with 9 bases separating them. CDR3 loop: CASSIDPLRETQYF. In nucleotides, the CDR3 is TGTGCCAGTAGTATAGATCCCTTGCGAGAGACCCAGTACTTC.

This clone was detected only a few times. The V gene is TRBV5-8, the J gene TRBJ2-1; D unclear. Germline assignment: CDR1 SGHTS and CDR2 YDEGEE. The CDR3 is 15 amino acids. Deletions cut 4 bases from V and 0 bases from J, with 11 bases between. CDR3 in amino acids: CASSDELSSYNEQFF. The CDR3 DNA reads TGTGCCAGCAGCGATGAACTGAGCTCCTACAATGAGCAGTTCTTC.

The chain recombines TRBV4-1 with TRBJ1-1, with 9 bases that match TRBD1. The CDR3 runs 19 residues. The V gene end was trimmed by 3 bases and the J gene end by 6 bases; junction bases not matched to a gene: 20. The germline V gene has CDR1 MGHRA and CDR2 YSYEKL. The DNA for the CDR3 is TGCGCCAGCAGCCACGCAGAACCCGGGACAGGGTTTCTGAGTTCTGAAGCTTTCTTT. Translation: CASSHAEPGTGFLSSEAFF.

The chain recombines TRBV5-6 with TRBJ2-5; D gene ambiguous. Germline CDR1 SGHDT, CDR2 YYEEEE. V dropped 0 bases and J dropped 2 bases, with 8 bases sitting between them. This CDR3 has 14 residues. The CDR3 DNA follows: TGTGCCAGCAGCTTGGCGGCAGGACAAGAGACCCAGTACTTC. It codes for CASSLAAGQETQYF.

The rearrangement joins TRBV30 to TRBJ2-1; unclear D gene. The CDR3 consists of 12 residues. Germline values: CDR1 GTSNPN, CDR2 SVGIG (reference sequence). Written as DNA, the CDR3 is TGTGGAGGTATGAGCTCCTACAATGAGCAGTTCTTC. Protein product: CGGMSSYNEQFF.

This rearrangement joins TRBV10-3 to TRBJ1-3; the D is unclear. Germline V lookup: CDR1 ENHRY, CDR2 SYGVKD. Trimming removed 3 bases from V and 4 bases from J, with 4 bases in between. The CDR3 sequence is 12 residues long. CDR3 DNA sequence: TGTGCCATCAGTGATCCGGGAAACACCATATATTTT. It specifies CAISDPGNTIYF.

The chain joins TRBV9 to TRBJ2-5; D is undetermined. Trimming stripped 1 base from V and 4 bases from J, with 8 bases between. The CDR3 contains 13 residues. Germline V gene lookup returns CDR1 SGDLS and CDR2 YYNGEE. The CDR3, as DNA: TGTGCCAGCAGCGTAAACACGGGAGAGACCCAGTACTTC. This gives the protein CASSVNTGETQYF.

The CDR3 DNA reads as TGTGCCTGGAGTAATTCGGCGGGGAACTATGGCTACACCTTC. Its translation: CAWSNSAGNYGYTF. V and J are TRBV30 and TRBJ1-2; D uncertain. The CDR3 has 14 residues. Trimming stripped 2 bases from V and 2 bases from J, with 12 bases between. The V gene's germline CDR1 is GTSNPN and CDR2 SVGIG (reference sequence).

The CDR3: CASSFGTGKADTQYF. The CDR3 DNA follows: TGTGCCAGCAGCTTCGGGACAGGGAAAGCAGATACGCAGTATTTT. The chain uses TRBV7-7 and TRBJ2-3; 9 nucleotides agree with TRBD1. The CDR3 extends over 15 amino acids. Germline CDR1 SSHAT, CDR2 FNYEAQ (reference sequence). The V segment lost 3 bases and the J segment 4 bases; nucleotides outside the gene matches: 5.

This chain's CDR3 is CASSLSAGASGTYEQYV. Here the CDR3 DNA reads TGTGCCAGCAGCTTGTCCGCGGGGGCGTCGGGAACCTACGAGCAGTACGTC. The chain recombines TRBV5-5 with TRBJ2-7, with D maybe TRBD2 (7 bases). Trimming cost V 1 base and J 2 bases, with 19 bases left between them. The CDR3 length is 17 residues. Germline CDR1 is SGHKS and CDR2 is YYEKEE (reference sequence).

The chain links TRBV7-9 to TRBJ2-1; TRBD2 agrees at 9 bases. CDR3 size: 16 residues. V gave up 5 bases and J gave up 6 bases; unmatched junction bases: 11. CDR1 is SEHNR and CDR2 is FQNEAQ in the germline V gene (reference sequence). CDR3 in DNA: TGTGCCAGCAGCCCGCTCGCGGGGGGGGCGGGCAATGAGCAGTTCTTC. Translated, it gives CASSPLAGGAGNEQFF.

This rearrangement joins TRBV2 to TRBJ1-1; D is unresolved. Between the trimmed V and J ends, which lost 8 bases and 6 bases, there was a span of 4 bases. CDR3 length: 9 residues. Germline values: CDR1 SNHLY, CDR2 FYNNEI. CDR3 bases: TGTGCCAGCCACTCTGAAGCTTTCTTT. It is translated as CASHSEAFF.

This clone occurred once. The chain employs TRBV27 and TRBJ2-5; TRBD1 might be the D (5 bases). Germline V gene lookup returns CDR1 MNHEY and CDR2 SMNVEV (reference sequence). Deletions cut 5 bases from V and 2 bases from J, with 9 bases between. The CDR3 runs to 13 residues. The CDR3 sequence is CASSHRYQETQYF. The CDR3 coding sequence is TGTGCCAGCAGTCACAGGTATCAAGAGACCCAGTACTTC.

Note on this clone: The sample has other DNA sequences that encode this CDR3 too. The chain links TRBV19 to TRBJ2-7; D is undetermined. V lost 2 bases to trimming and J lost 2 bases, with 10 bases between them. Germline values: CDR1 LNHDA, CDR2 SQIVND (reference sequence). The length of the CDR3 is 14 residues. The CDR3 region is CASSITSPPYEQYF. The CDR3 nucleotides read TGTGCCAGTAGTATAACGAGCCCCCCCTACGAGCAGTACTTC. Together with reference TRBV19 and TRBJ2-7, the CDR3 gives the full variable domain: DGGITQSPKYLFRKEGQNVTLSCEQNLNHDAMYWYRQDPGQGLRLIYYSQIVNDFQKGDIAEGYSVSREKKESFPLTVTSAQKNPTAFYLCASSITSPPYEQYFGPGTRLTVT.

V gene TRBV4-1 combines with J gene TRBJ1-2; 8 nucleotides align to TRBD1. The V segment lost 1 base and the J segment 5 bases; nucleotides outside the gene matches: 3. Germline-derived CDR1 and CDR2 are MGHRA and YSYEKL. This CDR3 contains 14 residues. CDR3 coding DNA: TGCGCCAGCAGCCAAGTTCAGGGGGCGTATGGCTACACCTTC. Its translation is CASSQVQGAYGYTF.

This chain uses TRBV5-6 with TRBJ2-7; 7 bases are a match to TRBD2. V trimming: 4 bases; J trimming: 2 bases; junction bases outside the gene matches: 15. The germline V gene encodes CDR1 SGHDT and CDR2 YYEEEE. This CDR3 contains 17 residues. The CDR3 loop reads CASSARSRERVTYEQYV. The CDR3 DNA reads as TGTGCCAGCAGCGCTCGATCGCGGGAGAGAGTCACCTACGAGCAGTACGTC.

This sequence joins TRBV11-2 and TRBJ2-5; 12 nucleotides align to TRBD2. This CDR3 is 15 amino acids long. V lost 5 bases and J lost 5; bases outside the gene matches: 6. Germline V gene data show CDR1 as SGHAT and CDR2 as FQNNGV. The CDR3 sequence is CASSNLAGGFETQYF. CDR3 nucleotide sequence: TGTGCCAGCAGCAACCTAGCGGGGGGGTTTGAGACCCAGTACTTC.

V is TRBV4-3 and J is TRBJ2-2; D is possibly TRBD1 (7 bases). The length of the CDR3 is 18 residues. Trimming left V 3 bases short and J 3 bases short, with 20 bases between. Germline assignment: CDR1 LGHNA and CDR2 YSLEER. CDR3 sequence (DNA): TGCGCCAGCAGCCAGACCGACAGGGTGTGGGGGGACACCGGGGAGCTGTTTTTT. Residues: CASSQTDRVWGDTGELFF.

V is TRBV7-6 and J is TRBJ2-2; TRBD1 matches at 10 bases. The CDR3 length is 16 residues. V lost 3 bases and J lost 0; bases outside the gene matches: 1. CDR1 and CDR2 from the germline V gene are SGHVS and FNYEAQ. The CDR3 region has the DNA TGTGCCAGCAGCTTGGGGACAGGGGCGAACACCGGGGAGCTGTTTTTT. Translating gives CASSLGTGANTGELFF.

The genes are TRBV11-2 and TRBJ1-3; D not certain. Germline CDR1 reads SGHAT; CDR2 reads FQNNGV. The CDR3 sequence is 15 residues long. The V gene lost 5 bases and the J gene lost 0 bases, with 11 bases spanning the gap. The CDR3 spells CASSLLGYSGNTIYF. The CDR3 DNA reads TGTGCCAGCAGCCTCCTAGGCTACTCTGGAAACACCATATATTTT. The full variable domain, its missing parts supplied by reference TRBV11-2 and TRBJ1-3, is EAGVAQSPRYKIIEKRQSVAFWCNPISGHATLYWYQQILGQGPKLLIQFQNNGVVDDSQLPKDRFSAERLKGVDSTLKIQPAKLEDSAVYLCASSLLGYSGNTIYFGEGSWLTVV.